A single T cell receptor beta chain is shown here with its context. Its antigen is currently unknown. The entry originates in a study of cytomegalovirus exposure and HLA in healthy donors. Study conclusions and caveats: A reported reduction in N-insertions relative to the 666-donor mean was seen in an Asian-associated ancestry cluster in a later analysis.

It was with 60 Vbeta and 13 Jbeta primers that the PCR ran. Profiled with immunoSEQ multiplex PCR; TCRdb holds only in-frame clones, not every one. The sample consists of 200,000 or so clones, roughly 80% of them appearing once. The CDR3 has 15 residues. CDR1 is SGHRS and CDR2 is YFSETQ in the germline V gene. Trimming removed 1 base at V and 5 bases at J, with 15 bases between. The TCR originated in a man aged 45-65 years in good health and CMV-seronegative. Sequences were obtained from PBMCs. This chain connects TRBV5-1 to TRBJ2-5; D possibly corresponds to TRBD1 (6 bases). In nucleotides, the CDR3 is TGCGCCAGCAGCTTGTCGCACAGGGAATTTGAGACCCAGTACTTC. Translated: CASSLSHREFETQYF.